The entry below describes one T cell receptor (beta chain). The target antigen is unknown. When less than 13 days of culture had elapsed, CD4+ T cells were isolated. According to PCR results, the person was infected with SARS-CoV-2 between March and December 2020. Two doses of either BNT162b2 or mRNA-1273 were given to each participant. CDR1 is GTSNPN and CDR2 is SVGIG in the germline V gene (reference sequence). The ends were cut back, 3 bases at V and 12 bases at J, with 21 bases in the middle. The CDR3 consists of 15 residues. The sample originates from a study of vaccination effects on CD4 cells after COVID-19. Study overall: Before any sequencing was done, the ViraFEST assay used viral peptide pools to expand antigen-specific CD4+ T cells. Both early and late time points after vaccination provided samples from a few convalescent patients.

TCRdb's copy holds only in-frame clones and misses some; the assay was immunoSEQ multiplex PCR. The sample records roughly 30,000 clones, around 75% being singletons. This chain joins TRBV30 and TRBJ1-6; D is unresolved. Material: CD4+ T cells from PBMCs cultured without peptide, obtained after COVID-19 vaccination. The source of this sequence is a human donor who had a prior SARS-CoV-2 infection. The CDR3 region is CAWRQWRGLTGPLHF. The CDR3 DNA sequence: TGTGCCTGGAGGCAGTGGCGGGGATTAACGGGACCCCTCCACTTT.